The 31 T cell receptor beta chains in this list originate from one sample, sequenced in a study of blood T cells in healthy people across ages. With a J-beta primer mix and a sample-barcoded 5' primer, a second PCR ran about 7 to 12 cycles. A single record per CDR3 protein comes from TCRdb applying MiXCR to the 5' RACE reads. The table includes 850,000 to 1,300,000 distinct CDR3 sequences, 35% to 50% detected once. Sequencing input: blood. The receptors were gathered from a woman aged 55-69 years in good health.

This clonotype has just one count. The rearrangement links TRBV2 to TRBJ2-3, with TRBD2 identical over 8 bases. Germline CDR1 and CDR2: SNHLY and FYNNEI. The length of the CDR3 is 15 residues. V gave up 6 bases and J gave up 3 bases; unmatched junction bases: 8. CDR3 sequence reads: CASRGLAQQTDTQYF. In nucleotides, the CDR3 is TGTGCCAGCAGAGGACTAGCCCAACAAACAGATACGCAGTATTTT.

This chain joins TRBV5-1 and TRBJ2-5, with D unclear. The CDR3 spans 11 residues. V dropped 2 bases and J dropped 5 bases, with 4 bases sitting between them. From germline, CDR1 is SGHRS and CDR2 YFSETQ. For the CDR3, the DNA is TGCGCCAGCAGCTTTGACGAGACCCAGTACTTC. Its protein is CASSFDETQYF.

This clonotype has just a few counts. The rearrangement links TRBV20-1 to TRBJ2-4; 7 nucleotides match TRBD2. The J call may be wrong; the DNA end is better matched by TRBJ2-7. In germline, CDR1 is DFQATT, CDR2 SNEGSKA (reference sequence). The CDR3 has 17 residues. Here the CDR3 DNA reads TGCAGTGCTAGGGGGCCCCCCGCGGGAGCATACGGCTACGAGCAGTACTTC. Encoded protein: CSARGPPAGAYGYEQYF.

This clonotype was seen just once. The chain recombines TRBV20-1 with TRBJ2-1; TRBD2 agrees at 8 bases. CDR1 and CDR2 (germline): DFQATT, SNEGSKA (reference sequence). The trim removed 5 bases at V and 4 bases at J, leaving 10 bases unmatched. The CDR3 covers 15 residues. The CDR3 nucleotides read TGCAGTGCTGCCGCGAGTAGCGGGATATACAATGAGCAGTTCTTC. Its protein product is CSAAASSGIYNEQFF.

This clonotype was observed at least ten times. This CDR3 is CASSLGAGELFF. In DNA form, the CDR3 reads TGTGCCAGCAGCTTAGGGGCCGGGGAGCTGTTTTTT. This rearrangement joins TRBV5-5 to TRBJ2-2; weak D call: TRBD1 (5 bases). Trimming removed 2 bases from V and 6 bases from J, with 5 bases in between. Looked up from germline, CDR1 is SGHKS and CDR2 is YYEKEE (reference sequence). CDR3 length: 12 amino acids.

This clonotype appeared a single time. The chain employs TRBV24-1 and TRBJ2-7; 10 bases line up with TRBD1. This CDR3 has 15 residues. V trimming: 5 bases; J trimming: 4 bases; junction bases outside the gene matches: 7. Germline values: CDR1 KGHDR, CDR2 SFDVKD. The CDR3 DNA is TGTGCCACCAGTGGCGACAGGGGGCGACGGTACGAGCAGTACTTC. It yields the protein CATSGDRGRRYEQYF.

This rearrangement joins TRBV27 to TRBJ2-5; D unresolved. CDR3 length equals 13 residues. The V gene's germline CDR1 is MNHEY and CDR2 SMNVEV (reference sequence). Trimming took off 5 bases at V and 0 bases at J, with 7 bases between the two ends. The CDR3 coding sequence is TGTGCCAGCAGTGCGGTAAACCAAGAGACCCAGTACTTC. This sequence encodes CASSAVNQETQYF.

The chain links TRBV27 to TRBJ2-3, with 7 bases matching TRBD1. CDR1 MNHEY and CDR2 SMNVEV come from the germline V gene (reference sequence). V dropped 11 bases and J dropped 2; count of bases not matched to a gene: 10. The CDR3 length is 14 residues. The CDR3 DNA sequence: TGTGCCGGCGTACGGGACAGAACCACAGATACGCAGTATTTT. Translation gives CAGVRDRTTDTQYF.

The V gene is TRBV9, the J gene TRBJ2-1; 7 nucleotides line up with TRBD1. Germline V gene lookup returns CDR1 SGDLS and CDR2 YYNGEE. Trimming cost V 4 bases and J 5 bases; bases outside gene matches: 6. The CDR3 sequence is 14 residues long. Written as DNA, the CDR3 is TGTGCCAGCAGCACGGGACAGCTTCACAATGAGCAGTTCTTC. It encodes CASSTGQLHNEQFF.

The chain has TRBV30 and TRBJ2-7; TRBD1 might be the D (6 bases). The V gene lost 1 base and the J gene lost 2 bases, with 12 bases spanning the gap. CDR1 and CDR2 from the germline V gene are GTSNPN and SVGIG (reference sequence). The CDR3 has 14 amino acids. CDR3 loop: CAWSARDNPYEQYF. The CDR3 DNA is TGTGCCTGGAGTGCCCGGGACAACCCCTACGAGCAGTACTTC.

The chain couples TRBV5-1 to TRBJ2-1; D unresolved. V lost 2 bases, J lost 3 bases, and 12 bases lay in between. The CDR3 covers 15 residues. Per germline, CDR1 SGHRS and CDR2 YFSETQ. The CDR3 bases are TGCGCCAGCAGCTTCTTAGTGGACGGCTACAATGAGCAGTTCTTC. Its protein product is CASSFLVDGYNEQFF.

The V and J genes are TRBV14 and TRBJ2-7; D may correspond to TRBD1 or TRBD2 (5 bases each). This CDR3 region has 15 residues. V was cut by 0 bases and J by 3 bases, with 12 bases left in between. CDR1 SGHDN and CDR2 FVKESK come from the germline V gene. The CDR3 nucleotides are TGTGCCAGCAGCCAAGAAAGGGGAGCTAGCTACGAGCAGTACTTC. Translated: CASSQERGASYEQYF.

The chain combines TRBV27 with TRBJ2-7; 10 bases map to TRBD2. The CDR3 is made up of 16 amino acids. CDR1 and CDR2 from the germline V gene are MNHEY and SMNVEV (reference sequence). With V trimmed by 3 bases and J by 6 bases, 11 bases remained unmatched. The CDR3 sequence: CASSFRLAGPLAEQYF. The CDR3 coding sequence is TGTGCCAGCAGTTTTAGACTAGCGGGTCCCCTTGCCGAGCAGTACTTC.

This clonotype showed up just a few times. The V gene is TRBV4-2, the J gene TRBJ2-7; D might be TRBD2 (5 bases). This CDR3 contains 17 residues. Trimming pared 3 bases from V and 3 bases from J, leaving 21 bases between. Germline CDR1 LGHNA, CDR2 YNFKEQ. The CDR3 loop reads CASSQMVPLAGVYEQYF. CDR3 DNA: TGTGCCAGCAGCCAGATGGTTCCTCTTGCCGGGGTCTACGAGCAGTACTTC.

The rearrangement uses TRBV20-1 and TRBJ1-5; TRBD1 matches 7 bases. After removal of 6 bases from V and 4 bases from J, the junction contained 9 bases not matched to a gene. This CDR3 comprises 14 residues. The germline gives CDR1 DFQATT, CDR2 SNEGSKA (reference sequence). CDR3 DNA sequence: TGCAGTGCCAGGGACAGAAGGGCAAATCAGCCCCAGCATTTT. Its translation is CSARDRRANQPQHF.

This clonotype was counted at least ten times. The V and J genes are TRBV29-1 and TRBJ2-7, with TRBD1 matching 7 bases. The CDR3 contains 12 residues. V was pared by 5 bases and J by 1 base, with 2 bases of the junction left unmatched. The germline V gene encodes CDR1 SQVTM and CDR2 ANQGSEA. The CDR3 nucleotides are TGCAGCGTTCTGGGACAGTCCTACGAGCAGTACTTC. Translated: CSVLGQSYEQYF.

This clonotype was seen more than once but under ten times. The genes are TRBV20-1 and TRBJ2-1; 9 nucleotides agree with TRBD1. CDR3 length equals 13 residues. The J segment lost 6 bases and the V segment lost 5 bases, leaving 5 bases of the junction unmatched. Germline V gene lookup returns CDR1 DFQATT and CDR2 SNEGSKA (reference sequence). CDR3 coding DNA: TGCAGTGCTCGAGGACAGGGGAGCAATGAGCAGTTCTTC. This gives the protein CSARGQGSNEQFF.

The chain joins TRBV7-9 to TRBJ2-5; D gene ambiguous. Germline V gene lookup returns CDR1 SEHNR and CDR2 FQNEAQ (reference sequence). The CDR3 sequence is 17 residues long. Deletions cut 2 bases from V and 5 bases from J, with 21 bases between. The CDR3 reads CASSLISSGLPLETQYF. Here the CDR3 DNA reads TGTGCCAGCAGCTTAATTTCCTCGGGCCTACCCCTCGAGACCCAGTACTTC.

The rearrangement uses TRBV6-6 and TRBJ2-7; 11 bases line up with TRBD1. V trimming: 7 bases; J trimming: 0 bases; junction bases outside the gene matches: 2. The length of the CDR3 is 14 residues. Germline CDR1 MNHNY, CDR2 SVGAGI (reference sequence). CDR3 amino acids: CASIGTGGSYEQYF. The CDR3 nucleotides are TGTGCCAGCATAGGGACAGGGGGCTCCTACGAGCAGTACTTC.

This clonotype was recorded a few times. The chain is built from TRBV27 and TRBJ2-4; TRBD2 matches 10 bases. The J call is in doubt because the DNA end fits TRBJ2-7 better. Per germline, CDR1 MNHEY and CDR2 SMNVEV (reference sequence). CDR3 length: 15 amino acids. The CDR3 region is CASSSGASGSYEQYF. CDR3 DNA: TGTGCCAGCAGTTCCGGGGCTAGCGGGAGCTACGAGCAGTACTTC.

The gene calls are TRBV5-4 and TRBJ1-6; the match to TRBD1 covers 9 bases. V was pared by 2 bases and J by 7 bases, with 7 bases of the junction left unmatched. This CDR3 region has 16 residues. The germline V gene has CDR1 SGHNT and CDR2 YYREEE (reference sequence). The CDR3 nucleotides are TGTGCCAGCAGCTTTTTCGGACAGGGGTCCAATTCACCCCTCCACTTT. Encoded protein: CASSFFGQGSNSPLHF.

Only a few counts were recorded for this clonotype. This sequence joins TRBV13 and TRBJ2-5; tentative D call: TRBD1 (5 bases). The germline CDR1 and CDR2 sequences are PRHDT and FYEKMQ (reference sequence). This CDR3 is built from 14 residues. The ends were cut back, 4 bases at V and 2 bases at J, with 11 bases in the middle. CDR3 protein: CASSYPGLQETQYF. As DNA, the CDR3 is TGTGCCAGCAGCTACCCAGGGTTACAAGAGACCCAGTACTTC.

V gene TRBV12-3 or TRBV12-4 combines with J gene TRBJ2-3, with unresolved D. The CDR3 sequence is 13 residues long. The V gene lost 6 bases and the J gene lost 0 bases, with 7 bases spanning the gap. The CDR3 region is CASRITSTDTQYF. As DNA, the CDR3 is TGTGCCAGCAGGATTACTAGCACAGATACGCAGTATTTT.

CDR3 sequence: CASSFPRDHEQFF. CDR3 coding DNA: TGTGCCAGCAGTTTTCCCAGGGATCATGAGCAGTTCTTC. J is TRBJ2-1 and V is TRBV28; maybe TRBD1 (5 bases). This CDR3 has 13 residues. With 3 bases removed from V and 8 bases from J, the gap between germline ends came to 11 bases. The germline V gene encodes CDR1 MDHEN and CDR2 SYDVKM.

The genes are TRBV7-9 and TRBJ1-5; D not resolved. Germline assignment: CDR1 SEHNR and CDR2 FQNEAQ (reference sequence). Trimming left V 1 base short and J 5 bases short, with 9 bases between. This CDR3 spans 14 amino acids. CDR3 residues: CASSLGGPHQPQHF. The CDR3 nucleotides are TGTGCCAGCAGCTTAGGAGGGCCTCATCAGCCCCAGCATTTT.

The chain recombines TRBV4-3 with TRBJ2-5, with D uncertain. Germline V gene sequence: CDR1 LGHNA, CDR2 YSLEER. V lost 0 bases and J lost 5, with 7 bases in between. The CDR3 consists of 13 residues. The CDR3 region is CASSQEVRETQYF. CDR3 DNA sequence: TGCGCCAGCAGCCAAGAGGTTCGCGAGACCCAGTACTTC.

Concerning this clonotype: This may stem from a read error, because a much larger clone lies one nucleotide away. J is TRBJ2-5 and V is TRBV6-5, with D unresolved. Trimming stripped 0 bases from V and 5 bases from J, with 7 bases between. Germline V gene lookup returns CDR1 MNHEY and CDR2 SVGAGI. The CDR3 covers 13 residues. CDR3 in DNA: TGTGCCAGCAGTTACTCGGTCCCGGAGACCCAGTACTTC. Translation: CASSYSVPETQYF.

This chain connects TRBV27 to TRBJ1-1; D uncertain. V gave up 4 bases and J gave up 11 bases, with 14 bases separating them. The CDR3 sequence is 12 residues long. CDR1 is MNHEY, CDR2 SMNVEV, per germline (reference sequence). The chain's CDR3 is CASSSDLSRAFF. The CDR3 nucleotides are TGTGCCAGCAGTTCCGACCTGAGCAGGGCTTTCTTT.

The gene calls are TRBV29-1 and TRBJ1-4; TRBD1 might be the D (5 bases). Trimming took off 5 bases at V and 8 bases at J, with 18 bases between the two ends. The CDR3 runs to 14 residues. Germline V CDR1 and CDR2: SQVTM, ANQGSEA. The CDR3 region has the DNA TGCAGCGTTTTCATAGGGGCGGTCGGCGAAAAACTGTTTTTT. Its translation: CSVFIGAVGEKLFF.

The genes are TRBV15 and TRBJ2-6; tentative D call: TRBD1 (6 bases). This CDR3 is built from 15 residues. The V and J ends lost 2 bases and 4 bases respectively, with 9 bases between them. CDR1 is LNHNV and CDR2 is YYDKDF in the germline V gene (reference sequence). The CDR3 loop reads CATSRTGTGANVLTF. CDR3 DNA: TGTGCCACCAGCAGAACAGGGACCGGGGCCAACGTCCTGACTTTC. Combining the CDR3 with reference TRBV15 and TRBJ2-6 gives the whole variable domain DAMVIQNPRYQVTQFGKPVTLSCSQTLNHNVMYWYQQKSSQAPKLLFHYYDKDFNNEADTPDNFQSRRPNTSFCFLDIRSPGLGDTAMYLCATSRTGTGANVLTFGAGSRLTVL.

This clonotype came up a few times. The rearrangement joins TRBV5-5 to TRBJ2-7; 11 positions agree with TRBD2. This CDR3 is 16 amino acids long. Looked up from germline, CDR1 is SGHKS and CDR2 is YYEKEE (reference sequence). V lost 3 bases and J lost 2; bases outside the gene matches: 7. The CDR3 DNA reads TGTGCCAGCAGCTCGGACAGGACTAGCGGGCCCTACGAGCAGTACTTC. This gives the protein CASSSDRTSGPYEQYF.